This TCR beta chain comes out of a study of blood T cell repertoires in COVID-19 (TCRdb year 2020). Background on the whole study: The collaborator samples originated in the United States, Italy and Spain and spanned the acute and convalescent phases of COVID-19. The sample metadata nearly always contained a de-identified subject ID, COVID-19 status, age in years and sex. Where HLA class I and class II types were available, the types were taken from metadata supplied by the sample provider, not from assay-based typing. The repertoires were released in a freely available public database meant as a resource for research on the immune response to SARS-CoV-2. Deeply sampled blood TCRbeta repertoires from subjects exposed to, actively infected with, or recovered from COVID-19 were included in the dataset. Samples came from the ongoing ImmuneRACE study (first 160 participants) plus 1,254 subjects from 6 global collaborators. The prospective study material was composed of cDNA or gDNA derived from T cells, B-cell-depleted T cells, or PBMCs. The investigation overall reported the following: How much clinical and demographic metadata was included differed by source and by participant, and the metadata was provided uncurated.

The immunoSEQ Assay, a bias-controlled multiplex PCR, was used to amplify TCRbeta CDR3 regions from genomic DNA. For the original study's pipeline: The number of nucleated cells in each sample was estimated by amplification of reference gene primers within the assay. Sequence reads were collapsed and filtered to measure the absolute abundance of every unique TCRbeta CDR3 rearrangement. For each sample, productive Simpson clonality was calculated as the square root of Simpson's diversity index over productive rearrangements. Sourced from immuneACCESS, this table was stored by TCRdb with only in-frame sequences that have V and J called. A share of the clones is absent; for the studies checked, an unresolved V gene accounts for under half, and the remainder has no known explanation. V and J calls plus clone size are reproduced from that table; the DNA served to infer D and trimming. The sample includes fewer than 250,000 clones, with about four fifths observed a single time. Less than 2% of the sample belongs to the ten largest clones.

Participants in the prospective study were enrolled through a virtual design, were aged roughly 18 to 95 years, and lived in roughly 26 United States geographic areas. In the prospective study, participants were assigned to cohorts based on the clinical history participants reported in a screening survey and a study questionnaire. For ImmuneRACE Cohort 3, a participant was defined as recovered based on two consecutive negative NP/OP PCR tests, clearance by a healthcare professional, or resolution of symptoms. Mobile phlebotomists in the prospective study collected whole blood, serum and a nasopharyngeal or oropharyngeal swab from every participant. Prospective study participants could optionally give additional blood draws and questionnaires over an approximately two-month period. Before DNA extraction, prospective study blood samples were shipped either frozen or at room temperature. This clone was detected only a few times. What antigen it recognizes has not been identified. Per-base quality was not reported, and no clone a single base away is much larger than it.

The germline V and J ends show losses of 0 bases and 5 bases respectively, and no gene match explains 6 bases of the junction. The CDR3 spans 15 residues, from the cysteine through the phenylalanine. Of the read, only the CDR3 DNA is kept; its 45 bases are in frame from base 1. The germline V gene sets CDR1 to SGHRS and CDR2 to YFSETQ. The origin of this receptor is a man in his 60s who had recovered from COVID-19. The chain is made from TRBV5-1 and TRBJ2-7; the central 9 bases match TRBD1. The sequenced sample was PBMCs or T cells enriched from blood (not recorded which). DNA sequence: TGCGCCAGCAGCTTGGCCGACAGGGGGATCGACGAGCAGTACTTC. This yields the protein CASSLADRGIDEQYF.